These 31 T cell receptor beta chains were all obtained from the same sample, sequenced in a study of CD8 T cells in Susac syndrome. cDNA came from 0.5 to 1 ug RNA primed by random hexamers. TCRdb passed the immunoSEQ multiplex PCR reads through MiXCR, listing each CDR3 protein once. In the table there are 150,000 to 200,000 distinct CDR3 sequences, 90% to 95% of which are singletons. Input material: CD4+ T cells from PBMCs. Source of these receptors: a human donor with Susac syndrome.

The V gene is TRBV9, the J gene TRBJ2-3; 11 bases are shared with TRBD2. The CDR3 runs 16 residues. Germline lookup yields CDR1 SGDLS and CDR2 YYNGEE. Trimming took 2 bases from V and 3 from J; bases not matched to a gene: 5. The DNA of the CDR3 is TGTGCCAGCAGCGTGGTAACTAGCGGGAGTACAGATACGCAGTATTTT. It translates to CASSVVTSGSTDTQYF.

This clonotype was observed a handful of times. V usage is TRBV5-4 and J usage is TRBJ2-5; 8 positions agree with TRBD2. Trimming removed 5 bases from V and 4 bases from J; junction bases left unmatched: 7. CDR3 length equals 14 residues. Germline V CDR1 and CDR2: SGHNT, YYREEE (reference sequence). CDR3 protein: CASSLAGGPETQYF. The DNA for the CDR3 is TGTGCCAGCAGTCTGGCGGGGGGCCCAGAGACCCAGTACTTC.

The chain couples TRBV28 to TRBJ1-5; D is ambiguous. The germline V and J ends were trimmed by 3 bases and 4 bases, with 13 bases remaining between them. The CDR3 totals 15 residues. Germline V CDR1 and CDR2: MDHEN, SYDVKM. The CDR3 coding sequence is TGTGCCAGCAGTTTGCACTCCTTTACTAATCAGCCCCAGCATTTT. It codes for CASSLHSFTNQPQHF.

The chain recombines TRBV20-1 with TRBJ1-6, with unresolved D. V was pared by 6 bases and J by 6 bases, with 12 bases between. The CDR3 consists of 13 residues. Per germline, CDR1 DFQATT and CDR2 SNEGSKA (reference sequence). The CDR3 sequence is CSAPKGGNSPLHF. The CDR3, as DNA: TGCAGTGCCCCTAAGGGCGGTAATTCACCCCTCCACTTT.

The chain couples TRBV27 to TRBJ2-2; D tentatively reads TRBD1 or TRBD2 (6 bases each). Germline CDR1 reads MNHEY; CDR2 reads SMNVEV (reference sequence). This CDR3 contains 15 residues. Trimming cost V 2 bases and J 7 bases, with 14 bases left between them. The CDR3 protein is CASSLSSGAGGELFF. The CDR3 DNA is TGTGCCAGCAGTTTAAGTTCGGGGGCGGGCGGGGAGCTGTTTTTT.

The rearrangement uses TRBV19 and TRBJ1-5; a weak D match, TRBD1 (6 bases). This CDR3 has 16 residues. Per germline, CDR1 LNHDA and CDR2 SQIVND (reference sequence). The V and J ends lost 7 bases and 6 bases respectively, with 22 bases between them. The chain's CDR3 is CASTGMGGALGQPQHF. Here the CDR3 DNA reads TGTGCCAGTACCGGAATGGGGGGGGCACTGGGTCAGCCCCAGCATTTT.

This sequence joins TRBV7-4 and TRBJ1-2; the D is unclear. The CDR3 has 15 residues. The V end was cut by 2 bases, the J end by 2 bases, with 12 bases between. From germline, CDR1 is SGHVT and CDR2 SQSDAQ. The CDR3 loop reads CASSLRHYHNYGYTF. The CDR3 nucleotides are TGTGCCAGCAGCTTAAGACACTACCACAACTATGGCTACACCTTC.

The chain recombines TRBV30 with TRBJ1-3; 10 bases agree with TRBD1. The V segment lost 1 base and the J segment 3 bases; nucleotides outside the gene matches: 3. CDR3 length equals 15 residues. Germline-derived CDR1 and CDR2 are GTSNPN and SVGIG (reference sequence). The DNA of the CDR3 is TGTGCCTGGAGTGCGGACAGGGGGAATGGAAACACCATATATTTT. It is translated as CAWSADRGNGNTIYF. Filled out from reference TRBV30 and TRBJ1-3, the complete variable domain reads SQTIHQWPATLVQPVGSPLSLECTVEGTSNPNLYWYRQAAGRGLQLLFYSVGIGQISSEVPQNLSASRPQDRQFILSSKKLLLSDSGFYLCAWSADRGNGNTIYFGEGSWLTVV.

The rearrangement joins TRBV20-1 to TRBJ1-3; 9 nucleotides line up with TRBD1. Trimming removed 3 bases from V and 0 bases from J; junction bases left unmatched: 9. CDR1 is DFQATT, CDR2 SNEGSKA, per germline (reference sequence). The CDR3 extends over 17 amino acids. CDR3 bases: TGCAGTGCTAGGGGGGGACAGGGAAGAACCTCTGGAAACACCATATATTTT. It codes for CSARGGQGRTSGNTIYF.

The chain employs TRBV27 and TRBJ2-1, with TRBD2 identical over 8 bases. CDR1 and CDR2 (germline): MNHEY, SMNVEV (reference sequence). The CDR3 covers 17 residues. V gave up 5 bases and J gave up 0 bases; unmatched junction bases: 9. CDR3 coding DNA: TGTGCCAGCAGTCCGTTAAGCGGGGGCCTCTCCTACAATGAGCAGTTCTTC. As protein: CASSPLSGGLSYNEQFF.

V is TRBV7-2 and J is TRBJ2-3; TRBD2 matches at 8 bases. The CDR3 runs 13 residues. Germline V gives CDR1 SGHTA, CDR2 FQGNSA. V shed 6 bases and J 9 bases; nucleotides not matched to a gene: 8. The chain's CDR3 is CASRRPGLETQYF. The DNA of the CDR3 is TGTGCCAGCAGACGCCCGGGACTAGAAACGCAGTATTTT.

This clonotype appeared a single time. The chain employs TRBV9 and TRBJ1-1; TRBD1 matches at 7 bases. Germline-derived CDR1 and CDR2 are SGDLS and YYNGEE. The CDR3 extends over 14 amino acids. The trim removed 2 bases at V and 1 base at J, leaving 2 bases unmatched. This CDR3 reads CASSVGTENTEAFF. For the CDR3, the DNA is TGTGCCAGCAGCGTGGGGACAGAGAACACTGAAGCTTTCTTT.

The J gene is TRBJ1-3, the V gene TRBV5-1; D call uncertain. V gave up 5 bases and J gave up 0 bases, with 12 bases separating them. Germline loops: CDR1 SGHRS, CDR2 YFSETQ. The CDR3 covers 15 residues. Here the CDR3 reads CASSYALDSGNTIYF. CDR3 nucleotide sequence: TGCGCCAGCAGTTATGCCTTAGACTCTGGAAACACCATATATTTT.

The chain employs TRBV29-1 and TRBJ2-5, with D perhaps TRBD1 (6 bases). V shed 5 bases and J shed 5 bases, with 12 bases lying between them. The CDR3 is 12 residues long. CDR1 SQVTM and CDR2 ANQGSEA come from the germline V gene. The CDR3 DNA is TGCAGCGTTTCAGGGGATCGGGAGACCCAGTACTTC. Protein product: CSVSGDRETQYF.

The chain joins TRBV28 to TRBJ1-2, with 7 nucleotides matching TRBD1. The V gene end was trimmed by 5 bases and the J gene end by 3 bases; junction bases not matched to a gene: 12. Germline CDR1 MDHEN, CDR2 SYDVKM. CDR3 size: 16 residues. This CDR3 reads CASSETRDSKDYGYTF. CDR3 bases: TGTGCCAGCAGTGAAACCAGGGACAGCAAAGACTATGGCTACACCTTC.

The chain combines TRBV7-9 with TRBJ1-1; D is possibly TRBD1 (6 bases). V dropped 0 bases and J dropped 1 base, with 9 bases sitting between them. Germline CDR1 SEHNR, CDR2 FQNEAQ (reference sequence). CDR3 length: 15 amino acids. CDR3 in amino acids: CASSLAGTPNTEAFF. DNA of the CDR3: TGTGCCAGCAGCTTAGCTGGGACACCGAACACTGAAGCTTTCTTT.

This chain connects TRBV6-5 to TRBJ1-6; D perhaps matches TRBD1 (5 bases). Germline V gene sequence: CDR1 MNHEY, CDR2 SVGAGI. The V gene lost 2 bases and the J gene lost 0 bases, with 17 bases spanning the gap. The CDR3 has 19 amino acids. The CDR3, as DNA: TGTGCCAGCAGTTACCCCTCTGGGGACGGGAGCTCCTATAATTCACCCCTCCACTTT. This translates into CASSYPSGDGSSYNSPLHF.

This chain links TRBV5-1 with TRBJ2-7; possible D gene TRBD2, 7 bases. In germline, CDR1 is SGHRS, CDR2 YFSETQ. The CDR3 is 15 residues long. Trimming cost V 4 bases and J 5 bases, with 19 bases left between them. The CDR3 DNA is TGCGCCAGCAGCCAGGACGGGGGGCGGACGGACGAGCAGTACTTC. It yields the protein CASSQDGGRTDEQYF.

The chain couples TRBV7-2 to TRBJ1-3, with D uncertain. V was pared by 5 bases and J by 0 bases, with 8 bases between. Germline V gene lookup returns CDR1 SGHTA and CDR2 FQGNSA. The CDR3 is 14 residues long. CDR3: CASSPALSGNTIYF. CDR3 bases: TGTGCCAGCAGCCCGGCCCTCTCTGGAAACACCATATATTTT.

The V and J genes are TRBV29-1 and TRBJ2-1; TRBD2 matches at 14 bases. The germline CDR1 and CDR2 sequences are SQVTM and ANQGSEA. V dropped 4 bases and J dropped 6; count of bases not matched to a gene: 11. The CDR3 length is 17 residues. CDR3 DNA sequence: TGCAGCGTTGGGGGACTAGCGGGAGCTCGGGTGGGCAATGAGCAGTTCTTC. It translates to CSVGGLAGARVGNEQFF.

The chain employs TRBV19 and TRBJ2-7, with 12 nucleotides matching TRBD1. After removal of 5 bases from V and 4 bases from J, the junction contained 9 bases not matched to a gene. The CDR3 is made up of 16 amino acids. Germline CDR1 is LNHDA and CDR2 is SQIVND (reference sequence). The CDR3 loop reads CASSPWDRGLRYEQYF. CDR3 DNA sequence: TGTGCCAGTAGTCCCTGGGACAGGGGGCTTAGGTACGAGCAGTACTTC.

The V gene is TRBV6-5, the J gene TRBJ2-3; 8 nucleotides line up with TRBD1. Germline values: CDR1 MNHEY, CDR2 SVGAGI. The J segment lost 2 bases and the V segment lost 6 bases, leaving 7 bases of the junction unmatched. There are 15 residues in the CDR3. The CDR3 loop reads CASSPWDRYTDTQYF. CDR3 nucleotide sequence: TGTGCCAGCAGCCCCTGGGACAGGTACACAGATACGCAGTATTTT.

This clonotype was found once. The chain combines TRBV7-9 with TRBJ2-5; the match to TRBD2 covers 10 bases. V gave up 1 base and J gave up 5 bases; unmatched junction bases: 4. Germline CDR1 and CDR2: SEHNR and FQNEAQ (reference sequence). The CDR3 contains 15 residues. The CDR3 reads CASSLVTSGAETQYF. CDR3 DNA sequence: TGTGCCAGCAGCTTAGTCACTAGCGGGGCGGAGACCCAGTACTTC. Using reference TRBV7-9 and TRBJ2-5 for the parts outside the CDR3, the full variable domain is DTGVSQNPRHKITKRGQNVTFRCDPISEHNRLYWYRQTLGQGPEFLTYFQNEAQLEKSRLLSDRFSAERPKGSFSTLEIQRTEQGDSAMYLCASSLVTSGAETQYFGPGTRLLVL.

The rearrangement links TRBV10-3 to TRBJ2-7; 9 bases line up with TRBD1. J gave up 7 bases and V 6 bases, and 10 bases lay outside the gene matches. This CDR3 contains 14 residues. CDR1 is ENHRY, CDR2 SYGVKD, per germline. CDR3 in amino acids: CAISRTGDPLEQYF. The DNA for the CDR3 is TGTGCCATCAGCCGGACAGGGGACCCCTTGGAGCAGTACTTC.

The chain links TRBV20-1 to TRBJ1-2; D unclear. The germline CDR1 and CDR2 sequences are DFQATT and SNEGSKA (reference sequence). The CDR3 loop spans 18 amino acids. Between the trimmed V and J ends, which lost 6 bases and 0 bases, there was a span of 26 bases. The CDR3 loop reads CSARRLGKDPASNYGYTF. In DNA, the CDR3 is TGCAGTGCCCGACGCCTGGGCAAGGACCCCGCCTCTAACTATGGCTACACCTTC.

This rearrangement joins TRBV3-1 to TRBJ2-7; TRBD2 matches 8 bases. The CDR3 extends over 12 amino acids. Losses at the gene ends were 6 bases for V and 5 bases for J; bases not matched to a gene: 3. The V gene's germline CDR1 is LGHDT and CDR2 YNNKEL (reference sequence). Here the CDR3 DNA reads TGTGCCAGCAGTCGGACTAGCAACGAGCAGTACTTC. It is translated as CASSRTSNEQYF.

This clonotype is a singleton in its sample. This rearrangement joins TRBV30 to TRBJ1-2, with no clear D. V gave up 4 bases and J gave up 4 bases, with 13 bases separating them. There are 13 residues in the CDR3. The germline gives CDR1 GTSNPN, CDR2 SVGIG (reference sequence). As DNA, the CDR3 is TGTGCCTGGAATCTCCAGTTCGGCTATGGCTACACCTTC. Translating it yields CAWNLQFGYGYTF. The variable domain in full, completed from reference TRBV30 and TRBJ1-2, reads SQTIHQWPATLVQPVGSPLSLECTVEGTSNPNLYWYRQAAGRGLQLLFYSVGIGQISSEVPQNLSASRPQDRQFILSSKKLLLSDSGFYLCAWNLQFGYGYTFGSGTRLTVV.

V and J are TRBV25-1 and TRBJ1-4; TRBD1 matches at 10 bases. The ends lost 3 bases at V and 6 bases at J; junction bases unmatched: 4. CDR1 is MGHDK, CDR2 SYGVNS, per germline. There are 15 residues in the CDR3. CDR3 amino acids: CASSDPGTGDEKLFF. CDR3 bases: TGTGCCAGCAGTGACCCCGGGACAGGGGATGAAAAACTGTTTTTT.

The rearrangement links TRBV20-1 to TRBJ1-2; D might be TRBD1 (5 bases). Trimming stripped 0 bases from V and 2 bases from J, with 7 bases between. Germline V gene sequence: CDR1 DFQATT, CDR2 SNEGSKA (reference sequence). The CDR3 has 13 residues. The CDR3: CSARDPGNYGYTF. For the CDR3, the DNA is TGCAGTGCTAGAGATCCAGGGAACTATGGCTACACCTTC.

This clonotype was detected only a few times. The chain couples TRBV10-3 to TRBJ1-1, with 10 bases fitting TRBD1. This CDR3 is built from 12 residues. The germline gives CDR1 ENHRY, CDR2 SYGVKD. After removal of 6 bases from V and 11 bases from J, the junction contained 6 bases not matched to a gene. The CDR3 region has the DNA TGTGCCATCAGCGCCGGGACAGGGGAGGCTTTCTTT. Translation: CAISAGTGEAFF.

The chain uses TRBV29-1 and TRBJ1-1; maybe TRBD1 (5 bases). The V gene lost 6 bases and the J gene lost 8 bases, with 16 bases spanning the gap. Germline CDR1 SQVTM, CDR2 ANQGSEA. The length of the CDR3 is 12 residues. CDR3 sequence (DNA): TGCAGCGTCCAATACCTGACAGTCGAAGCTTTCTTT. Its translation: CSVQYLTVEAFF.